This T cell receptor (beta chain) was sequenced for a study of blood T cell repertoires in COVID-19. Study-wide background: Samples came from the United States, Italy and Spain, spanning acute and convalescent COVID-19. Sources were T cells, B-cell-depleted T cells, or PBMCs; the material itself was cDNA or gDNA.

This CDR3 is 14 amino acids long. The V segment lost 5 bases and the J segment 3 bases; nucleotides outside the gene matches: 6. Germline values: CDR1 MNHEY, CDR2 SMNVEV (reference sequence). Seattle enrolled patients during active infection and tracked them longitudinally. Original analysis: Cell counts per sample came from amplifying reference gene primers. TCRdb keeps only in-frame clones here, not all; method: immunoSEQ multiplex PCR. V and J calls and clone size come straight from that table; D and trimming were deduced from the DNA. This sample yields 250,000 to 350,000 clones, of which 84% are seen a single time; roughly 1.5% belongs to the top ten.

This sequence originates from a human donor with COVID-19, enrolled during active disease. The donor label of this sample is uncertain. The V gene is TRBV27, the J gene TRBJ2-7; TRBD1 agrees at 8 bases. The sample taken for sequencing was peripheral blood. CDR3 residues: CASSRAGGSYEQYF. Here the CDR3 DNA reads TGTGCCAGCAGTAGGGCAGGGGGCAGCTACGAGCAGTACTTC.